These T cell receptor beta chains were read from a single sample in a study of T cell repertoires in cytomegalovirus infection. TCRdb re-called the reads through MiXCR, storing one row per CDR3 protein. The sample yields about 300,000 distinct CDR3 sequences, roughly a tenth seen once. Sequencing was performed on PBMCs. Receptor source: a human donor in good health (CMV status not recorded). Some clones in this sample may be carry-over from other donors' samples. The CDR3 runs from the conserved cysteine through the conserved F or W. A D gene is named only where the DNA matches it firmly. Clone sizes are given selectively: once, few, many, or a class where the clone is expanded.

clone_size: NA
v_call: TRBV18
cdr3_length: 16
j_call: TRBJ2-5
d_call: NA
cdr3_nt: TGTGCCAGCTCACCCAGCAAGGGACATCGAGGGGAGACCCAGTACTTC
cdr3_aa: CASSPSKGHRGETQYF

clone_size: many
v_call: TRBV7-2
cdr3_length: 15
j_call: TRBJ2-7
d_call: TRBD1
cdr3_nt: TGTGCCAGCAGCTTAGCGGGACAGACTTTCTACGAGCAGTACTTC
cdr3_aa: CASSLAGQTFYEQYF

clone_size: many
v_call: TRBV10-3
cdr3_length: 14
j_call: TRBJ1-1
d_call: NA
cdr3_nt: TGTGCCATCAGGGGGGGGGGGAAGAACACTGAAGCTTTCTTT
cdr3_aa: CAIRGGGKNTEAFF

clone_size: many
v_call: TRBV6-5
cdr3_length: 15
j_call: TRBJ2-3
d_call: NA
cdr3_nt: TGTGCCAGCAGAGACCGATACCCTAGCACAGATACGCAGTATTTT
cdr3_aa: CASRDRYPSTDTQYF

clone_size: many
v_call: TRBV2
cdr3_length: 14
j_call: TRBJ2-2
d_call: TRBD1
cdr3_nt: TGTGCCAGCGGACAGGGGTCAGAAACCGGGGAGCTGTTTTTT
cdr3_aa: CASGQGSETGELFF

clone_size: many
v_call: TRBV28
cdr3_length: 16
j_call: TRBJ1-4
d_call: NA
cdr3_nt: TGTGCCAGCAGTTTATCTGGAAGAGGGGAGGAAGAAAAACTGTTTTTT
cdr3_aa: CASSLSGRGEEEKLFF

clone_size: many
v_call: TRBV7-8
cdr3_length: 17
j_call: TRBJ1-1
d_call: NA
cdr3_nt: TGTGCCAGCACTCTCGGGCGGAGTCTGCTTCTGAACACTGAAGCTTTCTTT
cdr3_aa: CASTLGRSLLLNTEAFF

clone_size: many
v_call: TRBV7-2
cdr3_length: 13
j_call: TRBJ1-2
d_call: NA
cdr3_nt: TGTGCCAGCAGCTTAAAAGGGAATAGTGGCTACACCTTC
cdr3_aa: CASSLKGNSGYTF

clone_size: many
v_call: TRBV20-1
cdr3_length: 15
j_call: TRBJ1-1
d_call: NA
cdr3_nt: TGCAGTGCTACACCGATTGGACAGCCGAACACTGAAGCTTTCTTT
cdr3_aa: CSATPIGQPNTEAFF

clone_size: many
v_call: TRBV28
cdr3_length: 17
j_call: TRBJ1-1
d_call: NA
cdr3_nt: TGTGCCAGCAGTTTAAGCGGGAGGGGGTTCATGAACACTGAAGCTTTCTTT
cdr3_aa: CASSLSGRGFMNTEAFF

clone_size: many
v_call: TRBV27
cdr3_length: 15
j_call: TRBJ2-3
d_call: TRBD2
cdr3_nt: TGTGCCAGCAGTCAGAGCGGGGGGCCCACAGATACGCAGTATTTT
cdr3_aa: CASSQSGGPTDTQYF

clone_size: many
v_call: TRBV6-2/TRBV6-3
cdr3_length: 12
j_call: TRBJ1-5
d_call: NA
cdr3_nt: TGTGCCAGCGGTCGGGGGGATCAGCCCCAGCATTTT
cdr3_aa: CASGRGDQPQHF

clone_size: many
v_call: TRBV5-6
cdr3_length: 16
j_call: TRBJ2-5
d_call: NA
cdr3_nt: TGTGCCAGCAGCCCGGCCAGTTCGGGCCCTTCAGAGACCCAGTACTTC
cdr3_aa: CASSPASSGPSETQYF

clone_size: many
v_call: TRBV7-3
cdr3_length: 14
j_call: TRBJ2-2
d_call: NA
cdr3_nt: TGTGCCAGCAGCTACTACAGGGTTGGCGGGGAGCTGTTTTTT
cdr3_aa: CASSYYRVGGELFF

clone_size: many
v_call: TRBV6-1
cdr3_length: 16
j_call: TRBJ2-3
d_call: NA
cdr3_nt: TGTGCCAGCAGTCTCGGACTGACTGAGAGCACAGATACGCAGTATTTT
cdr3_aa: CASSLGLTESTDTQYF

clone_size: NA
v_call: TRBV10-3
cdr3_length: 14
j_call: TRBJ1-5
d_call: NA
cdr3_nt: TGTGCCATCAGGGAAGGGGGTGGGATGCAGCCCCAGCATTTT
cdr3_aa: CAIREGGGMQPQHF

clone_size: NA
v_call: TRBV5-1
cdr3_length: 15
j_call: TRBJ1-2
d_call: NA
cdr3_nt: TGCGCCAGCAGCGACCCACAGGGTTCAGGCTATGGCTACACCTTC
cdr3_aa: CASSDPQGSGYGYTF

clone_size: few
v_call: TRBV20-1
cdr3_length: 20
j_call: TRBJ2-3
d_call: TRBD2
cdr3_nt: TGCAGTGCTAGAGAAGAGTGGGGACTAGCGGGGCATCCTAGCACAGATACGCAGTATTTT
cdr3_aa: CSAREEWGLAGHPSTDTQYF

clone_size: many
v_call: TRBV7-9
cdr3_length: 15
j_call: TRBJ1-1
d_call: TRBD1
cdr3_nt: TGTGCCAGCAGAGGAGGACAGGGGACGAACACTGAAGCTTTCTTT
cdr3_aa: CASRGGQGTNTEAFF

clone_size: many
v_call: TRBV7-2
cdr3_length: 15
j_call: TRBJ2-3
d_call: NA
cdr3_nt: TGTGCCAGCAGCTTAAGCGGCAGGGGCGCAGATACGCAGTATTTT
cdr3_aa: CASSLSGRGADTQYF

clone_size: many
v_call: TRBV28
cdr3_length: 14
j_call: TRBJ1-1
d_call: NA
cdr3_nt: TGTGCCAGCAGTTTAGAGGGAACGTGGGTTGAAGCTTTCTTT
cdr3_aa: CASSLEGTWVEAFF

clone_size: many
v_call: TRBV7-8
cdr3_length: 17
j_call: TRBJ1-2
d_call: NA
cdr3_nt: TGTGCCAGCAGCTTAGCGCAGGCAGGGTGGGGGTTAGGAGGCTACACCTTC
cdr3_aa: CASSLAQAGWGLGGYTF

clone_size: few
v_call: TRBV20-1
cdr3_length: 17
j_call: TRBJ2-3
d_call: TRBD1
cdr3_nt: TGCAGTGCCCCCGGACAGGGGTTGACAGGAAGCACAGATACGCAGTATTTT
cdr3_aa: CSAPGQGLTGSTDTQYF

clone_size: many
v_call: TRBV28
cdr3_length: 14
j_call: TRBJ2-1
d_call: NA
cdr3_nt: TGTGCCAGCACCCTCCGGGTAGGCGCTGGTGAGCAGTTCTTC
cdr3_aa: CASTLRVGAGEQFF

clone_size: few
v_call: TRBV9
cdr3_length: 14
j_call: TRBJ2-5
d_call: TRBD1
cdr3_nt: TGTGCCAGTGGACAGGGGCAATCTTCGGGGACCCAGTACTTC
cdr3_aa: CASGQGQSSGTQYF

clone_size: many
v_call: TRBV2
cdr3_length: 12
j_call: TRBJ1-2
d_call: TRBD1
cdr3_nt: TGTGCCAGTACGGACAGGCTCTATGGCTACACCTTC
cdr3_aa: CASTDRLYGYTF

clone_size: NA
v_call: TRBV6-2/TRBV6-3
cdr3_length: 17
j_call: TRBJ1-5
d_call: TRBD1
cdr3_nt: TGTGCCAGCAGAGGACAGGTGGCCGTGTATAGCAATCAGCACCAGCATTTT
cdr3_aa: CASRGQVAVYSNQHQHF

clone_size: many
v_call: TRBV25-1
cdr3_length: 14
j_call: TRBJ1-6
d_call: NA
cdr3_nt: TGTGCCAGCAGTGAATCTGGGATCAGTTCACCCCTCCACTTT
cdr3_aa: CASSESGISSPLHF

clone_size: few
v_call: TRBV6-2/TRBV6-3
cdr3_length: 14
j_call: TRBJ2-1
d_call: TRBD2
cdr3_nt: TGTGCCAGCAGGCGGACTAGGACCTACAATGAGCAGTTCTTC
cdr3_aa: CASRRTRTYNEQFF

clone_size: many
v_call: TRBV28
cdr3_length: 12
j_call: TRBJ1-1
d_call: NA
cdr3_nt: TGTGCCAGCACACCTAGGAACACTGAAGCTTTCTTT
cdr3_aa: CASTPRNTEAFF

clone_size: many
v_call: TRBV29-1
cdr3_length: 11
j_call: TRBJ1-2
d_call: NA
cdr3_nt: TGCAGCGCCCGGACGGACTATGGCTACACCTTC
cdr3_aa: CSARTDYGYTF

clone_size: few
v_call: TRBV6-5
cdr3_length: 13
j_call: TRBJ2-7
d_call: NA
cdr3_nt: TGTGCCAGCAGTTACCAACTGGGATACGAGCAGTACTTC
cdr3_aa: CASSYQLGYEQYF

clone_size: medium-sized
v_call: TRBV7-2
cdr3_length: 15
j_call: TRBJ2-3
d_call: NA
cdr3_nt: TGTGCCAGCAGCTTCTCGTCCTTTAGCACAGATACGCAGTATTTT
cdr3_aa: CASSFSSFSTDTQYF

clone_size: many
v_call: TRBV29-1
cdr3_length: 13
j_call: TRBJ2-1
d_call: TRBD2
cdr3_nt: TGCAGCGTTGAAAAAGGAAGCGGGGCCGAGCAGTTCTTC
cdr3_aa: CSVEKGSGAEQFF

clone_size: few
v_call: TRBV20-1
cdr3_length: 19
j_call: TRBJ2-1
d_call: TRBD2
cdr3_nt: TGCAGTGCTAGTTCATATGATAGCGGGGGGGAAAAAACCTACAATGAGCAGTTCTTC
cdr3_aa: CSASSYDSGGEKTYNEQFF

clone_size: many
v_call: TRBV5-1
cdr3_length: 14
j_call: TRBJ2-5
d_call: TRBD1
cdr3_nt: TGCGCCAGCAGCTTGGGGGACAGACAAGAGACCCAGTACTTC
cdr3_aa: CASSLGDRQETQYF

clone_size: few
v_call: TRBV20-1
cdr3_length: 13
j_call: TRBJ1-2
d_call: TRBD1
cdr3_nt: TGCAGTGCTACCGGGACAGGGGCTTATGGCTACACCTTC
cdr3_aa: CSATGTGAYGYTF

clone_size: many
v_call: TRBV5-6
cdr3_length: 16
j_call: TRBJ2-2
d_call: NA
cdr3_nt: TGTGCCAGCAGCCGGTGGGCCAGGGGGGACACCGGGGAGCTGTTTTTT
cdr3_aa: CASSRWARGDTGELFF

clone_size: many
v_call: TRBV7-2
cdr3_length: 15
j_call: TRBJ1-1
d_call: TRBD1
cdr3_nt: TGTGCCAGCAGGCCCACAGGGGGAAGAAGAACTGAAGCTTTCTTT
cdr3_aa: CASRPTGGRRTEAFF

clone_size: many
v_call: TRBV20-1
cdr3_length: 14
j_call: TRBJ2-1
d_call: NA
cdr3_nt: TGCAGTGCCAATCGGGGGGCAGTCTACAATGAGCAGTTCTTC
cdr3_aa: CSANRGAVYNEQFF

clone_size: few
v_call: TRBV9
cdr3_length: 11
j_call: TRBJ1-2
d_call: NA
cdr3_nt: TGTGCCAGCAAGATAGACTATGGCTACACCTTC
cdr3_aa: CASKIDYGYTF

clone_size: NA
v_call: TRBV24-1
cdr3_length: 14
j_call: TRBJ1-2
d_call: TRBD1
cdr3_nt: TGTGCCACCAGCGGGACAGGGACGTCGGATGGCTACACCTTC
cdr3_aa: CATSGTGTSDGYTF

clone_size: many
v_call: TRBV11-2
cdr3_length: 13
j_call: TRBJ1-1
d_call: NA
cdr3_nt: TGTGCCAGCAGCCCAGGGAGGGTGTCAGTAACTTTCTTT
cdr3_aa: CASSPGRVSVTFF

clone_size: many
v_call: TRBV6-2/TRBV6-3
cdr3_length: 14
j_call: TRBJ1-5
d_call: TRBD1
cdr3_nt: TGTGCCAGCAGTCCCCGGGACAGTTATCAGCCCCAGCATTTT
cdr3_aa: CASSPRDSYQPQHF

clone_size: many
v_call: TRBV14
cdr3_length: 13
j_call: TRBJ1-4
d_call: NA
cdr3_nt: TGTGCCAGCATGCGAGGGCCTAATGAAAAACTGTTTTTT
cdr3_aa: CASMRGPNEKLFF

clone_size: many
v_call: TRBV15
cdr3_length: 17
j_call: TRBJ2-6
d_call: NA
cdr3_nt: TGTGCCACCTTTGGCGCCCCTAAAAAACGGGGGGCCAACGTCCTGACTTTC
cdr3_aa: CATFGAPKKRGANVLTF

clone_size: many
v_call: TRBV7-6
cdr3_length: 16
j_call: TRBJ2-1
d_call: TRBD1
cdr3_nt: TGTGCCAGCAGCCCCGCCACAGGGGGCGTTTACAATGAGCAGTTCTTC
cdr3_aa: CASSPATGGVYNEQFF

clone_size: few
v_call: TRBV20-1
cdr3_length: 12
j_call: TRBJ2-1
d_call: NA
cdr3_nt: TGCAGTGCTAGTTCTAGCTACAATGAGCAGTTCTTC
cdr3_aa: CSASSSYNEQFF

clone_size: few
v_call: TRBV29-1
cdr3_length: 14
j_call: TRBJ2-5
d_call: TRBD2
cdr3_nt: TGCAGCGTTGAAGCGGGGGGTGGGGGGAAGACCCAGTACTTC
cdr3_aa: CSVEAGGGGKTQYF

clone_size: NA
v_call: TRBV18
cdr3_length: 13
j_call: TRBJ1-1
d_call: TRBD1
cdr3_nt: TGTGCCAGCTCGACAGGGGGGCTCACTGAAGCTTTCTTT
cdr3_aa: CASSTGGLTEAFF

clone_size: many
v_call: TRBV19
cdr3_length: 14
j_call: TRBJ1-1
d_call: TRBD1
cdr3_nt: TGTGCCAGTAGTCCGGGACAGGGGATTTCTGAAGCTTTCTTT
cdr3_aa: CASSPGQGISEAFF

clone_size: few
v_call: TRBV5-1
cdr3_length: 18
j_call: TRBJ2-6
d_call: TRBD2
cdr3_nt: TGCGCCAGCAGCCTCCTTGCGGGGGTCGGCTCTGGGGCCAACGTCCTGACTTTC
cdr3_aa: CASSLLAGVGSGANVLTF